This TCR beta chain was retrieved from a study of T cells in Graves' hyperthyroidism and ophthalmopathy. About this clonotype: The antigen is unknown.

The PBMCs had their origin in 7.5 to 10 ml of fresh peripheral blood. From RNA transcripts, TCR beta CDR3 regions were amplified. The study used the HTBI primer set for a first-round RT-PCR of the TCR CDR3. TCRdb independently ran MiXCR on the multiplex PCR reads; one entry per CDR3 protein. The sample carries approximately 600,000 distinct CDR3 sequences, 20% recorded once. Trimming removed 4 bases from V and 3 bases from J, with 15 bases in between. There are 15 residues in the CDR3. Germline V gene sequence: CDR1 SGHTA, CDR2 FQGNSA. Study-wide findings and caveats: In the analysis, a 13 V-J model separated ophthalmopathy from stable hyperthyroidism.

V usage is TRBV7-2 and J usage is TRBJ1-2; a weak D match, TRBD1 (5 bases). Sequenced: blood. This receptor was taken from a man aged 25 to 40 with Graves' ophthalmopathy. The DNA of the CDR3 is TGTGCCAGCAGCTCCTCGACACTGGGGGACTATGGCTACACCTTC. It translates to CASSSSTLGDYGYTF. The variable domain in full, completed from reference TRBV7-2 and TRBJ1-2, reads GAGVSQSPSNKVTEKGKDVELRCDPISGHTALYWYRQSLGQGLEFLIYFQGNSAPDKSGLPSDRFSAERTGGSVSTLTIQRTQQEDSAVYLCASSSSTLGDYGYTFGSGTRLTVV.